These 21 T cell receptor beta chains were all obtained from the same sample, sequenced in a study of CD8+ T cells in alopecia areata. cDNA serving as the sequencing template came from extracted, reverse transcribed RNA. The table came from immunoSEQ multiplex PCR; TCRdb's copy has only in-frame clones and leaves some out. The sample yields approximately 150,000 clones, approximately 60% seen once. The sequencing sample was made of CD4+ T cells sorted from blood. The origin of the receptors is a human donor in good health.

The CDR3 DNA reads TGTGCCAGCAGCGTACAAGCGGGGGTCACCGGGGAGCTGTTTTTT. Its translation is CASSVQAGVTGELFF. The chain employs TRBV9 and TRBJ2-2; 8 bases match TRBD2. Germline CDR1 SGDLS, CDR2 YYNGEE. The CDR3 loop spans 15 amino acids. The V segment lost 1 base and the J segment 4 bases; nucleotides outside the gene matches: 3.

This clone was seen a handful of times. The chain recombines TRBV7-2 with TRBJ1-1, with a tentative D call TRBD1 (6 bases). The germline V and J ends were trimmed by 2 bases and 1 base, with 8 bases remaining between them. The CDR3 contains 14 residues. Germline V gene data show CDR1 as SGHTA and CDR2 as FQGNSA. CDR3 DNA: TGTGCCAGCAGCTTATCACAGGGGAACACTGAAGCTTTCTTT. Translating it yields CASSLSQGNTEAFF.

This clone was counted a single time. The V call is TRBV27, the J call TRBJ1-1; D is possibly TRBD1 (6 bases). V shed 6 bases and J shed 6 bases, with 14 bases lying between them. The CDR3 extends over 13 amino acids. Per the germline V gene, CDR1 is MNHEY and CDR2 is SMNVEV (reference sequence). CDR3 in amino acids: CASSMIQGPEAFF. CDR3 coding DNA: TGTGCCAGCAGCATGATACAGGGTCCTGAAGCTTTCTTT.

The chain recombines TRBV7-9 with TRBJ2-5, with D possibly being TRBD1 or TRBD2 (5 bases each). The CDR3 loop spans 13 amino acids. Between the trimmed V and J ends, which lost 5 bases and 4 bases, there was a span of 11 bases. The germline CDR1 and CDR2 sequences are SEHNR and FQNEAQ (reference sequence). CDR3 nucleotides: TGTGCCAGCAGCCTCGGGACCGGAGAGACCCAGTACTTC. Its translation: CASSLGTGETQYF.

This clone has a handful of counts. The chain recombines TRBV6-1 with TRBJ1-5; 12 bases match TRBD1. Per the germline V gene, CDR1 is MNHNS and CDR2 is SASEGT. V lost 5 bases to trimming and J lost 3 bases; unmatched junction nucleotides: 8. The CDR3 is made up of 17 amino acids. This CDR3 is CASSQGTGGFDNQPQHF. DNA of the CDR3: TGTGCCAGCAGTCAAGGGACAGGGGGCTTCGACAATCAGCCCCAGCATTTT.

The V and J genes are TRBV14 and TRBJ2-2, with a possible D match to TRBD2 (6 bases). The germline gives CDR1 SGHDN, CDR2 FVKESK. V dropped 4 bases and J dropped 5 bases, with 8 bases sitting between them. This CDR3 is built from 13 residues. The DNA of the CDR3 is TGTGCCAGCAGCCTTCGGGGGACCGGGGAGCTGTTTTTT. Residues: CASSLRGTGELFF.

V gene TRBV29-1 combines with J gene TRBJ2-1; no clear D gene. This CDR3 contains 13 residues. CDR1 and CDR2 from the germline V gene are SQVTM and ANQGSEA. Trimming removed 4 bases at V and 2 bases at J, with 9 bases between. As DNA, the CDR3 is TGCAGCGTTGGTAGTCCTGCCTACAATGAGCAGTTCTTC. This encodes CSVGSPAYNEQFF.

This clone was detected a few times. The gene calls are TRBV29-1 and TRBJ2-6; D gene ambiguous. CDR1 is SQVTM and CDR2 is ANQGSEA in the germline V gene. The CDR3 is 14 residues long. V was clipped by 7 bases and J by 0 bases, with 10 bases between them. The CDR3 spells CSAGVGSGANVLTF. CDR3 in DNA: TGCAGCGCCGGCGTTGGCTCTGGGGCCAACGTCCTGACTTTC.

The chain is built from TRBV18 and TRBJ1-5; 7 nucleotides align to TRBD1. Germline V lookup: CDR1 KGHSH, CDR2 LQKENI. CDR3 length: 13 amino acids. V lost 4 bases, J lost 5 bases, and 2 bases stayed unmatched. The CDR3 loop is CASSLDRDQPQHF. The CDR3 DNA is TGTGCCAGCTCACTCGACAGGGATCAGCCCCAGCATTTT.

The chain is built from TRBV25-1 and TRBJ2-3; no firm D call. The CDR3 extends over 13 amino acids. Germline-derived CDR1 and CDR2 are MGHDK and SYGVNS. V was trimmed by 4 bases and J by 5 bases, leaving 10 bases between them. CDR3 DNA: TGTGCCAGCAGTGGGGTCTCGGGAGATACGCAGTATTTT. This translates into CASSGVSGDTQYF.

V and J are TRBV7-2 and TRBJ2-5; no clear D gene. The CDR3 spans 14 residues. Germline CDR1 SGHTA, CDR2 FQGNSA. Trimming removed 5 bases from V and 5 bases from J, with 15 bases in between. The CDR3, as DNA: TGTGCCAGCAGCCCCGTGGTGTCGCGGGAGACCCAGTACTTC. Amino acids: CASSPVVSRETQYF.

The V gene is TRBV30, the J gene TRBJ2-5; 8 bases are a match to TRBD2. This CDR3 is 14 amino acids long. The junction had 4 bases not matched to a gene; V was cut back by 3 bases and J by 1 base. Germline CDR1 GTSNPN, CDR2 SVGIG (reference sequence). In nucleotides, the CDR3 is TGTGCCTGGAGGGGACTAGTACCCCAAGAGACCCAGTACTTC. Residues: CAWRGLVPQETQYF.

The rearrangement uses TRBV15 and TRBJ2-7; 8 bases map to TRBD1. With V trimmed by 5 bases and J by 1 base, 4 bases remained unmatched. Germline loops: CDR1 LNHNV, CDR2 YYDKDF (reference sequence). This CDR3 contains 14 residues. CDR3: CATSRRDRSYEQYF. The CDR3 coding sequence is TGTGCCACCAGCCGCCGGGACAGGTCCTACGAGCAGTACTTC.

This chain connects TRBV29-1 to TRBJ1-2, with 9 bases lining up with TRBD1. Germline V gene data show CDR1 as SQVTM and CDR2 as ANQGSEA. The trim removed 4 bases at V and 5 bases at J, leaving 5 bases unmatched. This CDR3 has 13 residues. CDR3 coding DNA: TGCAGCGTTGTATCCGGGACAGGGTATGGCTACACCTTC. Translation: CSVVSGTGYGYTF.

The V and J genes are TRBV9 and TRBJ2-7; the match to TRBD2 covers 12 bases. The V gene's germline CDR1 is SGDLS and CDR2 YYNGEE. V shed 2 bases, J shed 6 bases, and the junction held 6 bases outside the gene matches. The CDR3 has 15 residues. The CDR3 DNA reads TGTGCCAGCAGCGTCCGACTAGCGGGAGACTCCGAGCAGTACTTC. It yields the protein CASSVRLAGDSEQYF.

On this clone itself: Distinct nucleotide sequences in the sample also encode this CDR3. The CDR3 here is CAWSGGNYGYTF. The CDR3 DNA sequence: TGTGCCTGGAGTGGGGGGAACTATGGCTACACCTTC. This chain joins TRBV30 and TRBJ1-2, with a weak D call TRBD1 (5 bases). Germline lookup yields CDR1 GTSNPN and CDR2 SVGIG (reference sequence). This CDR3 has 12 amino acids. The ends were cut back, 1 base at V and 2 bases at J, with 5 bases in the middle. Complete variable domain (other parts from reference TRBV30 and TRBJ1-2): SQTIHQWPATLVQPVGSPLSLECTVEGTSNPNLYWYRQAAGRGLQLLFYSVGIGQISSEVPQNLSASRPQDRQFILSSKKLLLSDSGFYLCAWSGGNYGYTFGSGTRLTVV.

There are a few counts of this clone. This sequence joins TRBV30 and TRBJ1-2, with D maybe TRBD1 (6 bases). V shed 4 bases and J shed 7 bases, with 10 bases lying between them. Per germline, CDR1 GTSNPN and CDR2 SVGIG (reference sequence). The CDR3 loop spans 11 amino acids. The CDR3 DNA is TGTGCCTGGAACAGGGATTCTGGCTACACCTTC. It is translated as CAWNRDSGYTF.

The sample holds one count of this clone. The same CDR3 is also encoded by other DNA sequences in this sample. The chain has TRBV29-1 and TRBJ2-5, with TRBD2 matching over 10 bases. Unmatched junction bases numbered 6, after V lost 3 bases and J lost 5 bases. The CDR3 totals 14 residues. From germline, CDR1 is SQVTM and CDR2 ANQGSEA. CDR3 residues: CSVDLAGAGETQYF. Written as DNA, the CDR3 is TGCAGCGTTGACCTAGCGGGAGCTGGGGAGACCCAGTACTTC.

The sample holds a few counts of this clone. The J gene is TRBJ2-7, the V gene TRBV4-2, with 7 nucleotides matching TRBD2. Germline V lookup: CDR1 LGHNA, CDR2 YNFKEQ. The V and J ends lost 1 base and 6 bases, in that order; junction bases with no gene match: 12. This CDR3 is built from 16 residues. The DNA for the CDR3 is TGTGCCAGCAGCCAAGGGACGACGCGGGAGATGGGCGAGCAGTACTTC. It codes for CASSQGTTREMGEQYF.

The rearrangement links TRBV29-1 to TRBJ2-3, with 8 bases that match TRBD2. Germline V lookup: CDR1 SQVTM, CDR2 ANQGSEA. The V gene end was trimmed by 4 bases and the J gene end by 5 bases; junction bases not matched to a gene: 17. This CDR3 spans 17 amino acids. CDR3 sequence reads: CSVGASGRLLREDTQYF. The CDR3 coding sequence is TGCAGCGTTGGAGCTAGCGGGCGCCTGTTGCGGGAAGATACGCAGTATTTT.

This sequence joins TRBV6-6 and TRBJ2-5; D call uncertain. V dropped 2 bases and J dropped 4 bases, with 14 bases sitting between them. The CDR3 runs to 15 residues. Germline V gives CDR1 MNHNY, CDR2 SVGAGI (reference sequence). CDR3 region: CASSYRDTPLETQYF. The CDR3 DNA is TGTGCCAGCAGTTACAGGGATACCCCCTTAGAGACCCAGTACTTC.